These 9 T cell receptor beta chains were all obtained from the same sample, sequenced in a study of CXCR3-negative and CXCR3-positive naive CD8 T cells. The authors made the TRB cDNA libraries by 5' RACE using UMI labels. From its re-call of the 5' RACE reads, TCRdb lists each CDR3 protein once, without DNA. The sample holds tens of thousands of distinct CDR3 sequences. General study points: Researchers report that CXCR3-positive naive cells carry more hydrophobic TRB CDR3s than CXCR3-negative naive cells.

Antigens for these TCRs are unknown. The source material was naive CXCR3+ CD8+ T cells from blood. Subset given: CD45RO-CCR7+CD27+CD95- naive CD8+ T cells expressing CXCR3 (TNR3+). The origin of the receptors is a human donor in good health. Some clones in this sample may be carry-over from other donors' samples.

V is TRBV15 and J is TRBJ1-4; absent DNA, TCRdb's TRBD1 call cannot be checked. Germline V gives CDR1 LNHNV, CDR2 YYDKDF (reference sequence). The CDR3 is 16 residues long. The CDR3: CATSRDSGTGNEKLFF.

This rearrangement joins TRBV28 to TRBJ2-7. This CDR3 has 13 amino acids. Per germline, CDR1 MDHEN and CDR2 SYDVKM. The CDR3 reads CASNRQGSYEQYF.

The chain has TRBV7-6 and TRBJ2-1; TCRdb's D call, TRBD2, is unchecked because there is no DNA. CDR1 is SGHVS and CDR2 is FNYEAQ in the germline V gene. The CDR3 is 19 amino acids. The CDR3 is CASSLKPSGPSTSYNEQFF. The full variable domain, in which reference TRBV7-6 and TRBJ2-1 provide the parts outside the CDR3, is GAGVSQSPRYKVTKRGQDVALRCDPISGHVSLYWYRQALGQGPEFLTYFNYEAQQDKSGLPNDRFSAERPEGSISTLTIQRTEQRDSAMYRCASSLKPSGPSTSYNEQFFGPGTRLTVL.

The chain recombines TRBV6-1 with TRBJ2-1; the D call from TCRdb, TRBD1, cannot be confirmed without DNA. The CDR3 covers 15 residues. The germline V gene has CDR1 MNHNS and CDR2 SASEGT. This chain's CDR3 is CASSEEAGGHNEQFF.

The rearrangement joins TRBV4-3 to TRBJ2-2; the TCRdb D gene call, TRBD2, has no DNA to confirm it. The CDR3 runs 17 residues. The germline V gene encodes CDR1 LGHNA and CDR2 YSLEER. This chain's CDR3 is CASSQEIAGGPTGELFF.

The V call is TRBV28, the J call TRBJ2-7; TCRdb returns TRBD1, unconfirmable since there is no DNA. The germline gives CDR1 MDHEN, CDR2 SYDVKM. This CDR3 region has 12 residues. CDR3 sequence reads: CASSPLYYEQYF.

This rearrangement joins TRBV6-6 to TRBJ2-5. From germline, CDR1 is MNHNY and CDR2 SVGAGI (reference sequence). This CDR3 spans 11 amino acids. CDR3 loop: CATELGETQYF.

The rearrangement links TRBV7-2 to TRBJ2-3; TCRdb picks TRBD2, but there is no DNA to check that call. Germline lookup yields CDR1 SGHTA and CDR2 FQGNSA. CDR3 length equals 16 residues. This CDR3 reads CASSLVAGGSPDTQYF.

The CDR3: CASSVQGSLAKNIQYF. The genes are TRBV7-9 and TRBJ2-4; TCRdb picks TRBD1, but there is no DNA to check that call. The CDR3 is 16 amino acids. Germline V CDR1 and CDR2: SEHNR, FQNEAQ (reference sequence).